This T cell receptor beta chain stems from a study of PD-1 blockade in mismatch repair-deficient tumors. Study-wide context: Patients had eleven to twelve mismatch repair-deficient cancer types, all previously treated and progressing.

The study, taken as a whole, reports: Tumor-resident clones, often absent from pretreatment blood, expanded after pembrolizumab and then contracted.

Losses at the gene ends were 0 bases for V and 9 bases for J; bases not matched to a gene: 8. Germline V lookup: CDR1 MRHNA, CDR2 SNTAGT. The CDR3 loop spans 15 amino acids. Time point: approximately ten-day in vitro stimulation with candidate neoantigen peptide 4. The TCR-sequenced patients were a few responders to pembrolizumab. In regard to this clone: Its antigen is as yet unknown.

Here immunoSEQ multiplex PCR was the method, and the copy in TCRdb shows in-frame clones only, minus some. The table includes approximately 13,000 clones, less than 90% detected once. This sequence joins TRBV6-4 and TRBJ2-3; the match to TRBD2 covers 8 bases. Sequencing was performed on cells cultured in vitro, taken from a patient treated with pembrolizumab. This TCR was sampled from an adult with mismatch repair-deficient cancer. The CDR3 is CASSDSIGAGGTQYF. The CDR3 nucleotides are TGTGCCAGCAGTGACTCGATCGGGGCGGGAGGCACGCAGTATTTT.